Shown below are 17 T cell receptor beta chains from a single sample sequenced in a study of blood T cell repertoires in COVID-19. Here immunoSEQ multiplex PCR was the method, and the copy in TCRdb shows in-frame clones only, minus some. The table lists about 150,000 clones, around nine tenths of them singletons, with around 2.9% in the top ten. Material for sequencing was peripheral blood. All receptors derive from a man between 60 and 75 years old with active or convalescent COVID-19.

CDR3 nucleotides: TGTGCCAGCTCATGGCAGGGGGCTTCGGAGACCCAGTACTTC. Amino acids: CASSWQGASETQYF. The chain employs TRBV18 and TRBJ2-5; 8 nucleotides line up with TRBD1. In germline, CDR1 is KGHSH, CDR2 LQKENI. V was clipped by 5 bases and J by 5 bases; unmatched bases: 7. CDR3 length equals 14 residues.

The V gene is TRBV10-3, the J gene TRBJ2-7; perhaps TRBD1 as D (6 bases). This CDR3 is 15 amino acids long. The germline V and J ends were trimmed by 3 bases and 1 base, with 13 bases remaining between them. In germline, CDR1 is ENHRY, CDR2 SYGVKD. CDR3 DNA sequence: TGTGCCATCAGTGATGGACAGCCCGGGTCCTACGAGCAGTACTTC. Translated, it gives CAISDGQPGSYEQYF.

The chain employs TRBV29-1 and TRBJ1-5, with a weak D call TRBD1 (5 bases). The ends were cut back, 4 bases at V and 3 bases at J, with 13 bases in the middle. Looked up from germline, CDR1 is SQVTM and CDR2 is ANQGSEA. This CDR3 is built from 14 residues. The CDR3 bases are TGCAGCGTTGCATCTGGGGCAAACAATCAGCCCCAGCATTTT. Its protein is CSVASGANNQPQHF. The variable domain in full, with the rest retrieved from reference TRBV29-1 and TRBJ1-5, is SAVISQKPSRDICQRGTSLTIQCQVDSQVTMMFWYRQQPGQSLTLIATANQGSEATYESGFVIDKFPISRPNLTFSTLTVSNMSPEDSSIYLCSVASGANNQPQHFGDGTRLSIL.

This clone appeared a few times. The chain employs TRBV13 and TRBJ2-7, with TRBD2 as a possible D gene (5 bases). Germline CDR1 and CDR2: PRHDT and FYEKMQ (reference sequence). The CDR3 is 12 residues long. With 5 bases removed from V and 7 bases from J, the gap between germline ends came to 12 bases. This CDR3 reads CASSPGVAEQYF. In DNA form, the CDR3 reads TGTGCCAGCAGCCCCGGGGTAGCGGAGCAGTACTTC.

This sequence joins TRBV7-2 and TRBJ1-1; 11 nucleotides line up with TRBD1. Germline-derived CDR1 and CDR2 are SGHTA and FQGNSA. V shed 6 bases, J shed 6 bases, and the junction held 3 bases outside the gene matches. The length of the CDR3 is 13 residues. The CDR3 protein is CASRRGQGAEAFF. The CDR3 nucleotides read TGTGCCAGCAGGAGGGGACAGGGGGCTGAAGCTTTCTTT.

The chain joins TRBV5-1 to TRBJ2-1; TRBD1 aligns across 7 bases. J was trimmed by 2 bases and V by 1 base; bases with no gene match: 6. Germline V gene lookup returns CDR1 SGHRS and CDR2 YFSETQ. The CDR3 length is 16 residues. The CDR3 loop is CASSLSTGVTYNEQFF. Written as DNA, the CDR3 is TGCGCCAGCAGCTTGTCAACAGGGGTTACCTACAATGAGCAGTTCTTC.

This clone has a handful of counts. The J gene is TRBJ2-2, the V gene TRBV6-5, with D perhaps TRBD1 (5 bases). Looked up from germline, CDR1 is MNHEY and CDR2 is SVGAGI. This CDR3 region has 15 residues. V gave up 6 bases and J gave up 1 base, with 12 bases separating them. CDR3 in amino acids: CASSSTGQNTGELFF. The CDR3 DNA reads as TGTGCCAGCAGCTCGACTGGACAGAACACCGGGGAGCTGTTTTTT.

This clone was recorded only once. The chain uses TRBV24-1 and TRBJ2-1; 9 bases are shared with TRBD1. After removal of 3 bases from V and 3 bases from J, the junction contained 11 bases not matched to a gene. The CDR3 contains 18 residues. The V gene's germline CDR1 is KGHDR and CDR2 SFDVKD. For the CDR3, the DNA is TGTGCCACCAGTGATCCGCCCTCGGGGACAGGGAACTACAATGAGCAGTTCTTC. This encodes CATSDPPSGTGNYNEQFF.

The chain joins TRBV5-4 to TRBJ2-7; TRBD2 is a possible D gene (6 bases). The germline V gene has CDR1 SGHNT and CDR2 YYREEE (reference sequence). CDR3 length: 13 amino acids. Trimming cost V 0 bases and J 3 bases, with 7 bases left between them. CDR3 sequence (DNA): TGTGCCAGCAGCTTGGGACTAGGCTACGAGCAGTACTTC. It translates to CASSLGLGYEQYF.

V and J are TRBV24-1 and TRBJ2-1; 7 bases agree with TRBD2. The CDR3 contains 17 residues. The trim removed 5 bases at V and 1 base at J, leaving 10 bases unmatched. Germline CDR1 KGHDR, CDR2 SFDVKD. CDR3 sequence reads: CATSGGGGTVSYNEQFF. CDR3 DNA sequence: TGTGCCACCAGTGGCGGGGGAGGGACGGTATCCTACAATGAGCAGTTCTTC.

This sequence joins TRBV13 and TRBJ2-1; a weak D match, TRBD1 (6 bases). The CDR3 totals 15 residues. Germline V gene lookup returns CDR1 PRHDT and CDR2 FYEKMQ (reference sequence). Trimming took 4 bases from V and 3 from J, leaving 13 bases between them. CDR3 nucleotide sequence: TGTGCCAGCAGCTCTGGGACACCCTACTACAATGAGCAGTTCTTC. This codes for CASSSGTPYYNEQFF.

Note on this clone: The same CDR3 also results from other DNA sequences found in this sample. The rearrangement joins TRBV7-3 to TRBJ2-1, with 7 bases identical to TRBD1. The V gene end was trimmed by 1 base and the J gene end by 3 bases; junction bases not matched to a gene: 3. Germline V CDR1 and CDR2: SGHTA, FQGTGA. The length of the CDR3 is 15 residues. The CDR3 protein is CASSLNRDSYNEQFF. CDR3 bases: TGTGCCAGCAGCTTAAATAGGGACAGCTACAATGAGCAGTTCTTC.

The chain has TRBV5-1 and TRBJ1-5, with 9 bases lining up with TRBD1. The CDR3 sequence is 17 residues long. Losses at the gene ends were 4 bases for V and 0 bases for J; bases not matched to a gene: 8. Looked up from germline, CDR1 is SGHRS and CDR2 is YFSETQ. CDR3 nucleotide sequence: TGCGCCAGCAGCCCCGGGACAGGGCGGTTTAGCAATCAGCCCCAGCATTTT. Amino acid sequence: CASSPGTGRFSNQPQHF.

This chain uses TRBV7-3 with TRBJ2-1; maybe TRBD2 (5 bases). The CDR3 is 15 residues long. V lost 5 bases and J lost 3, with 14 bases in between. CDR1 is SGHTA, CDR2 FQGTGA, per germline. The CDR3, as DNA: TGTGCCAGCAGCCTCATTGAGAGGGACTACAATGAGCAGTTCTTC. This encodes CASSLIERDYNEQFF.

The chain links TRBV6-4 to TRBJ1-5; D not certain. The CDR3 is 14 residues long. Trimming cost V 3 bases and J 5 bases, with 11 bases left between them. Germline lookup yields CDR1 MRHNA and CDR2 SNTAGT. CDR3 residues: CASSEPGYHQPQHF. DNA of the CDR3: TGTGCCAGCAGTGAACCGGGTTACCATCAGCCCCAGCATTTT.

Only one count was recorded for this clone. The chain joins TRBV19 to TRBJ2-1, with 8 bases matching TRBD1. Germline V gives CDR1 LNHDA, CDR2 SQIVND (reference sequence). The CDR3 is 15 amino acids. With V trimmed by 6 bases and J by 8 bases, 12 bases remained unmatched. The CDR3 loop is CASRALSGGRDEQFF. As DNA, the CDR3 is TGTGCCAGTAGGGCCCTCTCAGGGGGCCGCGATGAGCAGTTCTTC.

The rearrangement joins TRBV6-5 to TRBJ1-6, with 8 nucleotides matching TRBD1. V was clipped by 4 bases and J by 8 bases; unmatched bases: 7. CDR1 and CDR2 from the germline V gene are MNHEY and SVGAGI. This CDR3 comprises 15 residues. CDR3 DNA sequence: TGTGCCAGCAGTTTCTCCAGGGGGCCGGATTCACCCCTCCACTTT. Protein sequence: CASSFSRGPDSPLHF.